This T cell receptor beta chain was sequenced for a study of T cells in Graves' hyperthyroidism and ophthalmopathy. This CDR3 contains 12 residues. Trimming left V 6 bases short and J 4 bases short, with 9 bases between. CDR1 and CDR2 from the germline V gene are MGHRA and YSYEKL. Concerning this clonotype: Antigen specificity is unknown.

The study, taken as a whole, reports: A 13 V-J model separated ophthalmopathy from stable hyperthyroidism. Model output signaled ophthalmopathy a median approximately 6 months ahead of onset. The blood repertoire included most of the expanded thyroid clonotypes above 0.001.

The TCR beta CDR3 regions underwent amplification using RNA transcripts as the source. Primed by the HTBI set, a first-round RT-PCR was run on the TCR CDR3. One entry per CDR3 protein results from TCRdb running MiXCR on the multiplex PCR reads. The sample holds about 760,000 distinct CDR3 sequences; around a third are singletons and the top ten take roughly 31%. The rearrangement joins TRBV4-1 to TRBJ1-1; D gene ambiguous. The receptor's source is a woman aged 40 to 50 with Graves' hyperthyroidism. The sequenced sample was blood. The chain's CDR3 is CASRSLGTEAFF. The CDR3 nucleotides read TGCGCCAGCAGGAGTCTGGGCACTGAAGCTTTCTTT.